The 14 T cell receptor beta chains in this list originate from one sample, sequenced in a study of cytomegalovirus exposure and HLA in healthy donors. PCR was performed using 60 Vbeta and 13 Jbeta primers. Generated by immunoSEQ multiplex PCR, the TCRdb table keeps only in-frame clones and is missing some. The sample holds under 200,000 clones; over 60% are singletons and the top ten take around 5.7%. Sequenced input: PBMCs. Every receptor here comes from a man aged 35 to 55 in good health and CMV-seronegative.

V gene TRBV2 combines with J gene TRBJ2-7; no firm D call. The CDR3 length is 11 residues. Germline loops: CDR1 SNHLY, CDR2 FYNNEI. With 7 bases removed from V and 4 bases from J, the gap between germline ends came to 8 bases. CDR3 region: CASKAVYEQYF. The CDR3, as DNA: TGTGCCAGCAAAGCCGTTTACGAGCAGTACTTC.

This chain connects TRBV28 to TRBJ1-4; 8 nucleotides line up with TRBD1. There are 14 residues in the CDR3. CDR1 and CDR2 (germline): MDHEN, SYDVKM. V lost 4 bases to trimming and J lost 6 bases; unmatched junction nucleotides: 4. The CDR3 sequence is CASSSGQGHEKLFF. CDR3 DNA sequence: TGTGCCAGCAGTTCTGGACAGGGTCATGAAAAACTGTTTTTT.

The chain couples TRBV6-5 to TRBJ1-1; D unresolved. CDR3 size: 16 residues. The germline V and J ends were trimmed by 4 bases and 3 bases, with 18 bases remaining between them. In germline, CDR1 is MNHEY, CDR2 SVGAGI. CDR3 protein: CASSSRNSRFYTEAFF. Written as DNA, the CDR3 is TGTGCCAGCAGTTCCCGAAATTCCAGATTTTACACTGAAGCTTTCTTT.

This clone has only a few counts. A read error may produce the germline difference seen at one junction end. The chain couples TRBV11-2 to TRBJ1-2; 8 nucleotides line up with TRBD1. The CDR3 extends over 12 amino acids. From germline, CDR1 is SGHAT and CDR2 FQNNGV. The CDR3 region is CASSQGAGEEFF. The CDR3 DNA sequence: TGTGCCAGCAGCCAGGGGGCAGGGGAGGAGTTCTTC.

The V and J genes are TRBV15 and TRBJ1-5; TRBD1 aligns across 9 bases. Germline V gene data show CDR1 as LNHNV and CDR2 as YYDKDF (reference sequence). The length of the CDR3 is 16 residues. V lost 3 bases, J lost 2 bases, and 5 bases stayed unmatched. Written as DNA, the CDR3 is TGTGCCACCAGCAGGCGGACAGGGGTGGGCAATCAGCCCCAGCATTTT. Translating gives CATSRRTGVGNQPQHF.

The rearrangement uses TRBV2 and TRBJ1-5; tentative D call: TRBD1 (5 bases). V gave up 2 bases and J gave up 6 bases, with 14 bases separating them. The CDR3 covers 15 residues. Germline loops: CDR1 SNHLY, CDR2 FYNNEI. The CDR3 bases are TGTGCCAGCAGTGAACGGGGGTGGCGAGGTCAGCCCCAGCATTTT. Translating it yields CASSERGWRGQPQHF.

This clone was detected only once. J is TRBJ2-2 and V is TRBV7-2; a possible D gene is TRBD1 (7 bases). The CDR3 is 14 amino acids. From germline, CDR1 is SGHTA and CDR2 FQGNSA. Trimming removed 5 bases from V and 3 bases from J, with 10 bases in between. The DNA for the CDR3 is TGTGCCAGCAGCACCAGGGGGGACACCGGGGAGCTGTTTTTT. The encoded protein is CASSTRGDTGELFF.

This chain uses TRBV28 with TRBJ1-4; tentative D call: TRBD1 (5 bases). Trimming pared 3 bases from V and 8 bases from J, leaving 19 bases between. The CDR3 sequence is 16 residues long. Germline CDR1 reads MDHEN; CDR2 reads SYDVKM. This CDR3 is CASSFQKGSKGEKLFF. In DNA form, the CDR3 reads TGTGCCAGCAGTTTCCAAAAGGGGTCGAAGGGGGAAAAACTGTTTTTT.

This rearrangement joins TRBV2 to TRBJ2-3; 8 bases are shared with TRBD1. CDR1 SNHLY and CDR2 FYNNEI come from the germline V gene. The ends lost 6 bases at V and 0 bases at J; junction bases unmatched: 8. This CDR3 is built from 16 residues. The CDR3 reads CASSRMDRASTDTQYF. The CDR3 coding sequence is TGTGCCAGCAGCCGGATGGACAGGGCCAGCACAGATACGCAGTATTTT.

The chain links TRBV18 to TRBJ2-1, with 14 bases identical to TRBD2. There are 14 residues in the CDR3. The V gene's germline CDR1 is KGHSH and CDR2 LQKENI. With 0 bases clipped from V and 12 bases from J, the junction kept 1 base outside the gene matches. CDR3 protein: CASSPPTSGGAQFF. The CDR3 DNA is TGTGCCAGCTCACCACCGACTAGCGGGGGGGCGCAGTTCTTC.

This sequence joins TRBV19 and TRBJ2-3; TRBD2 agrees at 7 bases. V lost 5 bases and J lost 0; bases outside the gene matches: 11. The CDR3 extends over 17 amino acids. Looked up from germline, CDR1 is LNHDA and CDR2 is SQIVND (reference sequence). The CDR3 spells CASSSSGLSFSTDTQYF. CDR3 DNA sequence: TGTGCCAGTAGTTCTAGCGGACTTAGTTTTAGCACAGATACGCAGTATTTT. The entire variable domain, with the rest obtained from reference TRBV19 and TRBJ2-3, is as follows: DGGITQSPKYLFRKEGQNVTLSCEQNLNHDAMYWYRQDPGQGLRLIYYSQIVNDFQKGDIAEGYSVSREKKESFPLTVTSAQKNPTAFYLCASSSSGLSFSTDTQYFGPGTRLTVL.

The DNA for the CDR3 is TGCGCCAGCAGCCAAGTCCACCAGAGCACAGATACGCAGTATTTT. Protein: CASSQVHQSTDTQYF. The V gene is TRBV4-3, the J gene TRBJ2-3; D not resolved. This CDR3 is 15 amino acids long. The ends were cut back, 1 base at V and 0 bases at J, with 8 bases in the middle. The germline CDR1 and CDR2 sequences are LGHNA and YSLEER.

This clone was seen just once. The chain couples TRBV4-2 to TRBJ2-1; 13 bases fit TRBD2. Trimming removed 4 bases from V and 8 bases from J; junction bases left unmatched: 8. CDR3 length equals 16 residues. Per the germline V gene, CDR1 is LGHNA and CDR2 is YNFKEQ. Here the CDR3 reads CASSPRTSGGGDEQFF. As DNA, the CDR3 is TGTGCCAGCAGCCCGCGGACTAGCGGGGGCGGTGATGAGCAGTTCTTC.

The V and J genes are TRBV7-2 and TRBJ2-7, with 9 bases identical to TRBD2. The CDR3 runs 15 residues. Germline CDR1 and CDR2: SGHTA and FQGNSA. J was trimmed by 2 bases and V by 1 base; bases with no gene match: 3. CDR3 sequence: CASSLESGGPYEQYF. DNA of the CDR3: TGTGCCAGCAGCTTAGAGAGCGGGGGGCCCTACGAGCAGTACTTC. Drawing the rest from reference TRBV7-2 and TRBJ2-7, the complete variable domain is GAGVSQSPSNKVTEKGKDVELRCDPISGHTALYWYRQSLGQGLEFLIYFQGNSAPDKSGLPSDRFSAERTGGSVSTLTIQRTQQEDSAVYLCASSLESGGPYEQYFGPGTRLTVT.